This T cell receptor (beta chain) was documented in a study of blood T cells in healthy people across ages. It was with a sample-barcoded 5' primer and a J-beta primer mix that a second PCR of roughly 7 to 12 cycles was run. One entry per CDR3 protein, called by TCRdb with MiXCR from the 5' RACE reads. This sample has about 930,000 distinct CDR3 sequences, with roughly 28% found just once. This CDR3 region has 13 residues. With 7 bases removed from V and 3 bases from J, the gap between germline ends came to 12 bases. Study-wide results and caveats: Long-lived donors exceeded aged donors in naive CD4+ cells and diversity.

Concerning this clonotype itself: No antigen is known for it.

These data were also reused for a study on T cells of mothers and their children.

V and J are TRBV12-3 or TRBV12-4 and TRBJ1-1; D unresolved. The source of this sequence is a woman aged 40 to 50 in good health. Sequencing used blood. The CDR3 loop reads CASIPRLDTEAFF. The CDR3 DNA reads as TGTGCCAGCATCCCCCGTCTGGACACTGAAGCTTTCTTT.